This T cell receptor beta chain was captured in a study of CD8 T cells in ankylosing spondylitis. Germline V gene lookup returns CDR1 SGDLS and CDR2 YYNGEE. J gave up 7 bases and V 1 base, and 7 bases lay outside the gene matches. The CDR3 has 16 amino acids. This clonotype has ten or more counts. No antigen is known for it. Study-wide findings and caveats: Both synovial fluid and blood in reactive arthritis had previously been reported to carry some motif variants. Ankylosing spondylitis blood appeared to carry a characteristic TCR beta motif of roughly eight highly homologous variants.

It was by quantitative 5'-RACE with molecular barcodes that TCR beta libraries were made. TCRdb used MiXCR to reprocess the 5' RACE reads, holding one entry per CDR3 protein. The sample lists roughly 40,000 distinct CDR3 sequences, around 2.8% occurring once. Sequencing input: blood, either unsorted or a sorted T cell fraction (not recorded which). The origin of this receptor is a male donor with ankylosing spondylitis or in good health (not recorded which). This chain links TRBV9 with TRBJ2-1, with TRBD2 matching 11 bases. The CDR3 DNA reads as TGTGCCAGCAGCGTATTAGCGGGAGGGCCGGCAAATGAGCAGTTCTTC. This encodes CASSVLAGGPANEQFF.